These 15 T cell receptor beta chains were sequenced from one sample in a study of blood T cells in healthy people across ages. The authors ran a second PCR of about 7 to 11 cycles using a sample-barcoded 5' primer and a J-beta primer mix. In TCRdb, the 5' RACE reads were re-called with MiXCR into one record per CDR3 protein. This repertoire shows hundreds of thousands of distinct CDR3 sequences, around 25% found once; its top ten account for roughly 9%. Separately, the same data were catalogued under a study of T cells of mothers and their children.

Sequenced: blood. These receptors were obtained from a boy between 10 and 17 years old in good health.

DNA for the CDR3: TGCAGTGCTAGTGGGGAGAACTCCTACGAGCAGTACTTC. It yields the protein CSASGENSYEQYF. The V gene is TRBV20-1, the J gene TRBJ2-7, with D possibly TRBD2 on 5 matching bases. The CDR3 sequence is 13 residues long. Between the trimmed V and J ends, which lost 3 bases and 0 bases, there was a span of 9 bases. CDR1 and CDR2 (germline): DFQATT, SNEGSKA (reference sequence).

V usage is TRBV6-5 and J usage is TRBJ2-6, with a tentative D call TRBD1 (5 bases). Germline-derived CDR1 and CDR2 are MNHEY and SVGAGI. This CDR3 spans 15 amino acids. Trimming pared 2 bases from V and 0 bases from J, leaving 5 bases between. The CDR3 nucleotides are TGTGCCAGCAGTTACGGGGCCTCTGGGGCCAACGTCCTGACTTTC. This codes for CASSYGASGANVLTF.

V and J are TRBV2 and TRBJ2-5, with TRBD2 matching over 13 bases. V shed 8 bases and J 3 bases; nucleotides not matched to a gene: 12. CDR1 and CDR2 (germline): SNHLY, FYNNEI. The CDR3 loop spans 17 amino acids. The DNA for the CDR3 is TGTGCCAGCGGACTCTTGGCCGGGACTAGCGGGAAAGAGACCCAGTACTTC. It specifies CASGLLAGTSGKETQYF.

This clonotype has just a few counts. One end of the junction varies from germline; a read error may be responsible. The chain couples TRBV7-7 to TRBJ2-5; the D is unclear. Germline loops: CDR1 SSHAT, CDR2 FNYEAQ (reference sequence). The CDR3 loop spans 13 amino acids. CDR3 amino acids: CASSLESEETQYF. DNA of the CDR3: TGTGCTAGCAGCTTAGAATCCGAAGAGACCCAGTACTTC.

This clonotype was observed a handful of times. The rearrangement joins TRBV9 to TRBJ2-5, with TRBD1 as a possible D gene (5 bases). CDR3 length: 14 amino acids. The ends were cut back, 0 bases at V and 1 base at J, with 7 bases in the middle. Germline CDR1 is SGDLS and CDR2 is YYNGEE. The CDR3 loop is CASSVGQPQETQYF. CDR3 DNA sequence: TGTGCCAGCAGCGTAGGACAGCCCCAAGAGACCCAGTACTTC.

This clonotype was detected a few times. The chain employs TRBV10-3 and TRBJ2-5; TRBD2 might be the D (5 bases). CDR3 length: 15 residues. Trimming left V 7 bases short and J 5 bases short, with 20 bases between. The germline gives CDR1 ENHRY, CDR2 SYGVKD. The CDR3 protein is CAIKAERGPGETQYF. In DNA, the CDR3 is TGTGCCATCAAAGCTGAGAGAGGGCCTGGGGAGACCCAGTACTTC.

This clonotype was observed a handful of times. The CDR3 DNA reads as TGCGCCAGCAGCTTGGCCGTTGACCGTCCGGCTAGCGGGGTACATCCCAATGAGCAGTTCTTC. This codes for CASSLAVDRPASGVHPNEQFF. The chain recombines TRBV5-1 with TRBJ2-1; 9 bases match TRBD2. Unmatched junction bases numbered 22, after V lost 0 bases and J lost 6 bases. CDR1 and CDR2 (germline): SGHRS, YFSETQ. The CDR3 spans 21 residues.

The sample holds a few counts of this clonotype. The chain couples TRBV29-1 to TRBJ2-1; 11 bases agree with TRBD1. Germline V gene lookup returns CDR1 SQVTM and CDR2 ANQGSEA. V trimming: 6 bases; J trimming: 5 bases; junction bases outside the gene matches: 6. The CDR3 has 14 residues. The CDR3 coding sequence is TGCAGCGTCACGGGACAGGGGGTTCACAATGAGCAGTTCTTC. This codes for CSVTGQGVHNEQFF.

The table lists this clonotype with a few counts. This chain uses TRBV3-1 with TRBJ2-5; 8 bases match TRBD2. This CDR3 has 16 amino acids. CDR1 and CDR2 (germline): LGHDT, YNNKEL (reference sequence). Germline trimming cut 2 bases from V and 2 bases from J; bases unmatched to any gene: 7. As DNA, the CDR3 is TGTGCCAGCAGCCAACGGATGACTAGCGCTCAAGAGACCCAGTACTTC. It yields the protein CASSQRMTSAQETQYF.

The rearrangement uses TRBV20-1 and TRBJ2-7; 11 bases align to TRBD1. Germline trimming cut 6 bases from V and 6 bases from J; bases unmatched to any gene: 7. This CDR3 is 13 amino acids long. Germline V gives CDR1 DFQATT, CDR2 SNEGSKA (reference sequence). Here the CDR3 DNA reads TGCAGTGCCATGGGACAGGGGGATTTCGAGCAGTACTTC. This translates into CSAMGQGDFEQYF.

V is TRBV2 and J is TRBJ2-3; D unclear. The CDR3 has 13 amino acids. The germline V and J ends were trimmed by 0 bases and 6 bases, with 7 bases remaining between them. Germline CDR1 reads SNHLY; CDR2 reads FYNNEI. CDR3 DNA sequence: TGTGCCAGCAGTGAAGCGCTCGAGGATACGCAGTATTTT. This gives the protein CASSEALEDTQYF.

The genes are TRBV7-8 and TRBJ2-5, with TRBD1 as a possible D gene (5 bases). The J call may be mistaken, given a closer DNA end match to TRBJ2-7. This CDR3 is built from 14 residues. The V gene's germline CDR1 is SGHVS and CDR2 FQNEAQ. The CDR3 DNA reads TGTGCCAGCAGCTCGGATGGTCTAGGGGACGAGCAGTACTTC. This sequence encodes CASSSDGLGDEQYF.

V and J are TRBV7-6 and TRBJ2-5, with D possibly being TRBD1 (5 bases). V gave up 3 bases and J gave up 2 bases, with 7 bases separating them. CDR3 size: 13 residues. Germline-derived CDR1 and CDR2 are SGHVS and FNYEAQ. CDR3 nucleotides: TGTGCCAGCAGCTTCCGGACACAAGAGACCCAGTACTTC. Its protein product is CASSFRTQETQYF.

The chain recombines TRBV7-8 with TRBJ2-5; D gene unclear. The DNA matches TRBJ2-7 better at its end, which makes the J call doubtful. CDR1 is SGHVS, CDR2 FQNEAQ, per germline. CDR3 length: 15 residues. The CDR3: CASSLDRRYAYEQYF. Written as DNA, the CDR3 is TGTGCCAGCAGCTTAGATCGCAGGTATGCCTACGAGCAGTACTTC.

A few counts support this clonotype. The J gene is TRBJ1-2, the V gene TRBV12-3 or TRBV12-4; no clear D. V lost 6 bases and J 8 bases, leaving 22 bases between the germline ends. The CDR3 spans 15 residues. CDR3 sequence (DNA): TGTGCCAGCAGCCCGGACGCTTTTCGGATTTACGGCTACACCTTC. It yields the protein CASSPDAFRIYGYTF.